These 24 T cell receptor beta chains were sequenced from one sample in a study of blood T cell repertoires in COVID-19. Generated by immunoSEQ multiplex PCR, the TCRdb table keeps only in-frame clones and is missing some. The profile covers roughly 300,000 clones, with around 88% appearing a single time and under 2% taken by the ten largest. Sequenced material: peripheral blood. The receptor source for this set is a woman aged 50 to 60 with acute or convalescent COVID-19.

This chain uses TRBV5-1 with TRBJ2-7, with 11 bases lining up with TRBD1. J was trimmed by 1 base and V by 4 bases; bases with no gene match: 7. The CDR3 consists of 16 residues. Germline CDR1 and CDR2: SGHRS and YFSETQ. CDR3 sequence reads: CASSRWTGGPSYEQYF. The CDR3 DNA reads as TGCGCCAGCAGCCGTTGGACAGGGGGCCCTTCCTACGAGCAGTACTTC.

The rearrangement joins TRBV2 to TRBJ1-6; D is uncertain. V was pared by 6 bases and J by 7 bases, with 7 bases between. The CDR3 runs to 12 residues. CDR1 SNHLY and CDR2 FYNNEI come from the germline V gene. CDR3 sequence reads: CASRAGNSPLHF. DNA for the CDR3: TGTGCCAGCAGGGCGGGGAATTCACCCCTCCACTTT. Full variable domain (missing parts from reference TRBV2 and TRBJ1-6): EPEVTQTPSHQVTQMGQEVILRCVPISNHLYFYWYRQILGQKVEFLVSFYNNEISEKSEIFDDQFSVERPDGSNFTLKIRSTKLEDSAMYFCASRAGNSPLHFGNGTRLTVT.

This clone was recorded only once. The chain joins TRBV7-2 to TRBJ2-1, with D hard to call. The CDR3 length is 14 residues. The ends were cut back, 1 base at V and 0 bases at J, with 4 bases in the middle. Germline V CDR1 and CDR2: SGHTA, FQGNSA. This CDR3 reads CASSLGYSYNEQFF. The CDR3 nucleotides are TGTGCCAGCAGCTTAGGCTACTCCTACAATGAGCAGTTCTTC.

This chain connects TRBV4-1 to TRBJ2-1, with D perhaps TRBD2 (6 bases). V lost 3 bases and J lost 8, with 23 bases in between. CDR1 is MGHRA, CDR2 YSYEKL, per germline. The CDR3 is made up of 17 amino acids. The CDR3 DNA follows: TGCGCCAGCAGCCAGATCCTGCGGGACTGGGTTCGCGATGAGCAGTTCTTC. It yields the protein CASSQILRDWVRDEQFF.

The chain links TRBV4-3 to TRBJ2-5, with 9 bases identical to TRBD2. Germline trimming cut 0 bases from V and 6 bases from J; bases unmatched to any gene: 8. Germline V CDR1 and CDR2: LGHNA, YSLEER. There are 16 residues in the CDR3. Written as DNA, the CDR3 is TGCGCCAGCAGCCAAGAAAAGCCTAGCGGGATGCAGACCCAGTACTTC. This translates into CASSQEKPSGMQTQYF.

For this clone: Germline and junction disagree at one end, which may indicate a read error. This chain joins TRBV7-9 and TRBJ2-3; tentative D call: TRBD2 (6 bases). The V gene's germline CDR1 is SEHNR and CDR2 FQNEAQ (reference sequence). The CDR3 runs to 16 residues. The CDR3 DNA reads TGTGCTAGCAGTCCGCCGGGGGACCCTTCGGCAGATACGCAGTATTTT. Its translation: CASSPPGDPSADTQYF.

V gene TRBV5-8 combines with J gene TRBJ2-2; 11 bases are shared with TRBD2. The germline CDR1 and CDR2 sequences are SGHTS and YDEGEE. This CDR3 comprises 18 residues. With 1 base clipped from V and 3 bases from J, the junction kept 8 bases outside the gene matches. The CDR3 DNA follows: TGTGCCAGCAGCTTGTATGTAACTAGCGGGAGTTACACCGGGGAGCTGTTTTTT. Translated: CASSLYVTSGSYTGELFF.

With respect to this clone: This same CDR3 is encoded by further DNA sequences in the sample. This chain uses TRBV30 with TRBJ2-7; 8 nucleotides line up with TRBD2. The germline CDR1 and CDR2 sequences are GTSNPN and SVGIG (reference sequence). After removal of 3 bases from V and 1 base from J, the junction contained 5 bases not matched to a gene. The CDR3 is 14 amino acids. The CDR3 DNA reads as TGTGCCTGGAGCCCGCCGGGAGGGTCCTACGAGCAGTACTTC. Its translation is CAWSPPGGSYEQYF. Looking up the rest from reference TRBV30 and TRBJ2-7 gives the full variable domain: SQTIHQWPATLVQPVGSPLSLECTVEGTSNPNLYWYRQAAGRGLQLLFYSVGIGQISSEVPQNLSASRPQDRQFILSSKKLLLSDSGFYLCAWSPPGGSYEQYFGPGTRLTVT.

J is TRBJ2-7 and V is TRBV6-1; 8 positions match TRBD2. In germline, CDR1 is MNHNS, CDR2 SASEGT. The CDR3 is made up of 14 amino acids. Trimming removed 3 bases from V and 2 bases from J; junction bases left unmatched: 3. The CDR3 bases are TGTGCCAGCAGTGAGACTAGCGTAGCCTACGAGCAGTACTTC. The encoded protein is CASSETSVAYEQYF.

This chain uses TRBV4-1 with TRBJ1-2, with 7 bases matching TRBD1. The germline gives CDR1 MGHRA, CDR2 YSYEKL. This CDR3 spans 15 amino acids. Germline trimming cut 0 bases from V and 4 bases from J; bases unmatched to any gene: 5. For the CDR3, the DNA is TGCGCCAGCAGCCAAGATCCAGGGGGGTCCTATGGCTACACCTTC. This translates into CASSQDPGGSYGYTF.

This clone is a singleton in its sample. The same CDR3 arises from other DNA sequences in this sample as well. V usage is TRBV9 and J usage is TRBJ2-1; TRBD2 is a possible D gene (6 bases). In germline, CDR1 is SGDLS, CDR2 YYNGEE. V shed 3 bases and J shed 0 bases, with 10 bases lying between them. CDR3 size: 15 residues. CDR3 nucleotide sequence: TGTGCCAGCAGCGATAGCGGTTCCTCCTACAATGAGCAGTTCTTC. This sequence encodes CASSDSGSSYNEQFF. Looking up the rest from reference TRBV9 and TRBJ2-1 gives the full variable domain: DSGVTQTPKHLITATGQRVTLRCSPRSGDLSVYWYQQSLDQGLQFLIQYYNGEERAKGNILERFSAQQFPDLHSELNLSSLELGDSALYFCASSDSGSSYNEQFFGPGTRLTVL.

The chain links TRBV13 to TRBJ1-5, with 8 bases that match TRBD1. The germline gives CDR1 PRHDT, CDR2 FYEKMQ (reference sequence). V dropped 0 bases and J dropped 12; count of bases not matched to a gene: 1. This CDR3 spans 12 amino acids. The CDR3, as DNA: TGTGCCAGCAGCTTAGGGACAGGGGACCAGCATTTT. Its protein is CASSLGTGDQHF.

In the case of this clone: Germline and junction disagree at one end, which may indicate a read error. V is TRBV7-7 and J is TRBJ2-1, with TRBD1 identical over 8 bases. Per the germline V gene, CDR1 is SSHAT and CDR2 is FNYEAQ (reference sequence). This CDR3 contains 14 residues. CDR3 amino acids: CASSSESGGREQFF. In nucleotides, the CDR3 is TGTGCTAGCAGCTCAGAATCAGGGGGCAGGGAGCAGTTCTTC.

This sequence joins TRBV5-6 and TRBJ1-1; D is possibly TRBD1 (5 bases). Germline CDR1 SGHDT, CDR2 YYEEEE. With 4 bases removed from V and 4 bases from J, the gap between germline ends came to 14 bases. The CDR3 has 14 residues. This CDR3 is CASSQGAGPTEAFF. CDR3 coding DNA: TGTGCCAGCAGCCAAGGAGCAGGGCCCACTGAAGCTTTCTTT.

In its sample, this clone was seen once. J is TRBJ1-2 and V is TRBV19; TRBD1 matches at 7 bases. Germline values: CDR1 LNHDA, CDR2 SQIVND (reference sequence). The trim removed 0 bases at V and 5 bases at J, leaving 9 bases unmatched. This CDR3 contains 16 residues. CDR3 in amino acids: CASSIEVRTGGYGYTF. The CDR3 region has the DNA TGTGCCAGTAGTATAGAAGTCAGGACAGGAGGATATGGCTACACCTTC.

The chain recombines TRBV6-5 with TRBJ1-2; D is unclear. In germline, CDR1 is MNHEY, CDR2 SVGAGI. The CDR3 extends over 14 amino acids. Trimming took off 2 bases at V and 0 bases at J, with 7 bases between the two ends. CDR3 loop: CASSYDSSNYGYTF. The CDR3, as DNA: TGTGCCAGCAGTTACGATAGTTCTAACTATGGCTACACCTTC.

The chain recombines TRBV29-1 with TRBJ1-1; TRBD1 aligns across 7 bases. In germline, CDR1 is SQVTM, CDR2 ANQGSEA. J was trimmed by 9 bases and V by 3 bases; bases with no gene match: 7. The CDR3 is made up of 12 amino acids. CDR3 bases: TGCAGCGTTGATGATCCGGGACAGCAAGCTTTCTTT. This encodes CSVDDPGQQAFF.

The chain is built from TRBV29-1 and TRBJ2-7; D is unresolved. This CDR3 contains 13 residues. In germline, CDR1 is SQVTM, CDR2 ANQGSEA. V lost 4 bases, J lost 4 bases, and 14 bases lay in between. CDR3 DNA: TGCAGCGTTGCACCGCGGAGCTTTTACGAGCAGTACTTC. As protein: CSVAPRSFYEQYF.

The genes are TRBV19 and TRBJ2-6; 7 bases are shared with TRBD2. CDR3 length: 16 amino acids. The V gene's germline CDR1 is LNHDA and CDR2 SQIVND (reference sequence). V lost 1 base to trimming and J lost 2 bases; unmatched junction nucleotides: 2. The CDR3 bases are TGTGCCAGTAGTATAGGGGAGGGTACTGGGGCCAACGTCCTGACTTTC. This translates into CASSIGEGTGANVLTF.

CDR3 bases: TGTGCCACGGGAACTGAAGCTTTCTTT. Encoded protein: CATGTEAFF. The chain uses TRBV2 and TRBJ1-1; D is unclear. Germline values: CDR1 SNHLY, CDR2 FYNNEI. V gave up 10 bases and J gave up 5 bases, with 5 bases separating them. This CDR3 comprises 9 residues.

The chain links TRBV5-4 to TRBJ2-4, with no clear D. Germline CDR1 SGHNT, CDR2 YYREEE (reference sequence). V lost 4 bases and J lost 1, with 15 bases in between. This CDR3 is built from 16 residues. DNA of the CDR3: TGTGCCAGCAGCCAGGTACCAATACGGGCCAAAAACATTCAGTACTTC. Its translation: CASSQVPIRAKNIQYF.

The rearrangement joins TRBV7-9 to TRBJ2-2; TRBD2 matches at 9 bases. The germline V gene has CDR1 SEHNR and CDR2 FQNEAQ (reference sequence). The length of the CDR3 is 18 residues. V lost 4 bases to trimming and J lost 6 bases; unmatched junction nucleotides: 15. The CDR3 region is CASSSFASAGGAPGELFF. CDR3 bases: TGTGCCAGCAGCTCCTTCGCGTCAGCGGGAGGCGCGCCCGGGGAGCTGTTTTTT.

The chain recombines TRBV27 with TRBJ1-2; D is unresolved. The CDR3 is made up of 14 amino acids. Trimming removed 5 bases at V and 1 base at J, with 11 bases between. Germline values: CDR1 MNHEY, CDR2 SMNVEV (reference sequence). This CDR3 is CASSEGRDNYGYTF. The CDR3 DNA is TGTGCCAGCAGTGAAGGGCGGGATAACTATGGCTACACCTTC.

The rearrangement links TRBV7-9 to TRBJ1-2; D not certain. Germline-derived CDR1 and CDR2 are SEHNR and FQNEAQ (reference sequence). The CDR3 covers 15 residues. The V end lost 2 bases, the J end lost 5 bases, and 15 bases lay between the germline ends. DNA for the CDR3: TGTGCCAGCAGCTTACCCCTTGAGGTCCGGTATGGCTACACCTTC. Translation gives CASSLPLEVRYGYTF.